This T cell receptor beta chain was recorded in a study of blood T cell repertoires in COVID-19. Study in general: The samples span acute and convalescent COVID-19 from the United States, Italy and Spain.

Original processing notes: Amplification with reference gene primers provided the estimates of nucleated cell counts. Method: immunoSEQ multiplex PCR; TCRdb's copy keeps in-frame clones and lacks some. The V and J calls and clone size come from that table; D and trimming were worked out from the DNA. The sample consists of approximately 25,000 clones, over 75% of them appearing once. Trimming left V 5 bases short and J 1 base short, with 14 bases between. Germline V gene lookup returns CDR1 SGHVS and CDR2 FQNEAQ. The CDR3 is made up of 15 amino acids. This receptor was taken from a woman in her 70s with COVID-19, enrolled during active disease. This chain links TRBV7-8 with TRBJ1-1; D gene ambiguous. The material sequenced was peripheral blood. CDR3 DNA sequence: TGTGCCAGCAGCGTGAGCAGGCTCGCGAACACTGAAGCTTTCTTT. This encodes CASSVSRLANTEAFF.